This T cell receptor (beta chain) was recorded in a study of blood T cell repertoires in COVID-19. Study details: Donors in the United States, Italy and Spain gave samples during acute or convalescent COVID-19.

How the authors handled the data: It was from reference gene primer amplification that nucleated cell counts were estimated. Libraries were prepared by immunoSEQ multiplex PCR; TCRdb keeps only in-frame clonotypes and omits some of them. V and J calls plus clone size are reproduced from that table; the DNA served to infer D and trimming. The sample holds roughly 150,000 clones, about four fifths seen once. CDR3 size: 15 residues. CDR1 is LNHDA and CDR2 is SQIVND in the germline V gene (reference sequence). V lost 4 bases and J lost 4, with 16 bases in between. This TCR was sampled from a human donor in a cohort sampled during active COVID-19. The sequenced material came from peripheral blood. The J gene is TRBJ2-5, the V gene TRBV19; possibly TRBD1 for D (6 bases). The CDR3 sequence is CASSTSGALGETQYF. The CDR3 DNA is TGTGCCAGTAGTACCTCAGGGGCCTTAGGAGAGACCCAGTACTTC.